This T cell receptor (beta chain) was obtained from a study of cytomegalovirus exposure and HLA in healthy donors. In the case of this clone: Its antigen remains unidentified.

The V gene end was trimmed by 5 bases and the J gene end by 3 bases; junction bases not matched to a gene: 3. The CDR3 contains 14 residues. CDR1 SGHTA and CDR2 FQGTGA come from the germline V gene. Findings and limits, study-wide: The authors judged a highly shared variant cluster likely a sequencing artifact. The classifier reportedly diagnosed cytomegalovirus status with high sensitivity and specificity.

The PCR made use of 60 Vbeta and 13 Jbeta primers. Sequencing was performed with immunoSEQ multiplex PCR; in TCRdb, only in-frame clones are kept and a portion is missing. The table lists some 250,000 clones, roughly 80% of them singletons. This clonotype originated in a woman aged 40 to 50 in good health and CMV-seropositive. V gene TRBV7-3 combines with J gene TRBJ1-3; 8 nucleotides line up with TRBD1. Sequences were obtained from PBMCs. CDR3 bases: TGTGCCAGCAGCCCAACAGGGGGTGGAAACACCATATATTTT. It is translated as CASSPTGGGNTIYF.